Below, 16 T cell receptor beta chains from the same sample are listed, as sequenced in a study of cytomegalovirus exposure and HLA in healthy donors (dated by TCRdb to between 2016 and 2019). Library construction relied on the immunoSEQ multiplex PCR assay. The multiplex PCR relied on a mix of 60 forward primers for TCR Vbeta segments and 13 reverse primers for TCR Jbeta segments. Not all clones reach the TCRdb copy of this immuneACCESS table, which keeps in-frame sequences only. Checked studies attribute under half of the gap to unresolved V genes and leave the rest unexplained. This sample gives some 180,000 clones in total; about 80% of them show up just once. The ten largest clones add up to approximately 1.4% of the sample. What was sequenced was PBMCs. The receptor set was obtained from a man in his forties in good health and CMV-seronegative.

In DNA, the CDR3 is TGTGCCAGCAGTATTCTAGCGGGAGACACAGATACGCAGTATTTT. Translation gives CASSILAGDTDTQYF. The chain uses TRBV27 and TRBJ2-3, with TRBD2 matching 10 bases. The CDR3 length is 15 residues. The germline V gene has CDR1 MNHEY and CDR2 SMNVEV (reference sequence). The ends lost 5 bases at V and 2 bases at J; junction bases unmatched: 4.

The CDR3 region has the DNA TGTGCCAGCAGTTTAACCAACAGGGTAGTTAGGGGCTACACCTTC. This codes for CASSLTNRVVRGYTF. The chain uses TRBV28 and TRBJ1-2, with D possibly being TRBD1 (6 bases). Trimming cost V 2 bases and J 8 bases, with 18 bases left between them. Germline V gene data show CDR1 as MDHEN and CDR2 as SYDVKM. The CDR3 totals 15 residues.

The chain employs TRBV5-1 and TRBJ2-1, with D perhaps TRBD2 (7 bases). The CDR3 spans 15 residues. V lost 0 bases and J 7 bases, leaving 14 bases between the germline ends. Germline V gives CDR1 SGHRS, CDR2 YFSETQ. As DNA, the CDR3 is TGCGCCAGCAGCTTGGTTGGGGGGGCCCGAAATGAGCAGTTCTTC. This gives the protein CASSLVGGARNEQFF.

This clone was observed a few times. V is TRBV28 and J is TRBJ2-4; TRBD1 might be the D (5 bases). With 7 bases removed from V and 0 bases from J, the gap between germline ends came to 22 bases. Germline assignment: CDR1 MDHEN and CDR2 SYDVKM. The CDR3 covers 18 residues. CDR3: CASTPVGLRDIAKNIQYF. CDR3 DNA sequence: TGTGCCAGCACCCCCGTGGGTCTCAGGGATATAGCCAAAAACATTCAGTACTTC.

The gene calls are TRBV5-6 and TRBJ2-7, with D unresolved. V dropped 2 bases and J dropped 2 bases, with 8 bases sitting between them. Germline V gene lookup returns CDR1 SGHDT and CDR2 YYEEEE. There are 13 residues in the CDR3. In DNA, the CDR3 is TGTGCCAGCAGCTTATTCACAACCTACGAGCAGTACTTC. Protein product: CASSLFTTYEQYF.

The chain links TRBV7-9 to TRBJ2-3; 7 bases agree with TRBD2. Per germline, CDR1 SEHNR and CDR2 FQNEAQ (reference sequence). The CDR3 sequence is 16 residues long. Trimming removed 1 base from V and 3 bases from J; junction bases left unmatched: 7. The CDR3 DNA reads TGTGCCAGCAGCTTAGGTGGAGGAGCGGGGACAGATACGCAGTATTTT. Translating gives CASSLGGGAGTDTQYF. Combining the CDR3 with reference TRBV7-9 and TRBJ2-3 gives the whole variable domain DTGVSQNPRHKITKRGQNVTFRCDPISEHNRLYWYRQTLGQGPEFLTYFQNEAQLEKSRLLSDRFSAERPKGSFSTLEIQRTEQGDSAMYLCASSLGGGAGTDTQYFGPGTRLTVL.

The chain links TRBV27 to TRBJ2-1; 15 bases map to TRBD2. Looked up from germline, CDR1 is MNHEY and CDR2 is SMNVEV (reference sequence). V gave up 8 bases and J gave up 3 bases; unmatched junction bases: 8. The CDR3 is made up of 17 amino acids. CDR3 nucleotides: TGTGCCAGCCACCGGGGACTAGCGGGGGGCCTCTACAATGAGCAGTTCTTC. Protein sequence: CASHRGLAGGLYNEQFF.

The gene calls are TRBV7-9 and TRBJ2-3; 9 bases align to TRBD2. The CDR3 has 15 residues. With 2 bases clipped from V and 5 bases from J, the junction kept 5 bases outside the gene matches. Looked up from germline, CDR1 is SEHNR and CDR2 is FQNEAQ (reference sequence). This CDR3 reads CASSLTAGGRDTQYF. The CDR3 nucleotides are TGTGCCAGCAGCTTAACTGCGGGAGGGCGAGATACGCAGTATTTT.

The chain couples TRBV5-6 to TRBJ2-1; TRBD2 aligns across 7 bases. The germline gives CDR1 SGHDT, CDR2 YYEEEE. The length of the CDR3 is 15 residues. After removal of 1 base from V and 3 bases from J, the junction contained 4 bases not matched to a gene. In DNA, the CDR3 is TGTGCCAGCAGCTTGTTGTCTAGCGGCTACAATGAGCAGTTCTTC. This sequence encodes CASSLLSSGYNEQFF.

This clone has a single count. The genes are TRBV2 and TRBJ1-4, with 8 bases fitting TRBD1. V lost 7 bases and J lost 0; bases outside the gene matches: 4. Germline CDR1 reads SNHLY; CDR2 reads FYNNEI. The CDR3 extends over 15 amino acids. The CDR3 region is CASNDRGSTNEKLFF. The CDR3, as DNA: TGTGCCAGCAACGACAGGGGATCAACTAATGAAAAACTGTTTTTT.

The V call is TRBV7-9, the J call TRBJ2-5; perhaps TRBD1 as D (6 bases). The CDR3 contains 15 residues. The germline V and J ends were trimmed by 4 bases and 0 bases, with 12 bases remaining between them. The germline V gene encodes CDR1 SEHNR and CDR2 FQNEAQ (reference sequence). For the CDR3, the DNA is TGTGCCAGCAGCTCACCAGGGGTCAACCAAGAGACCCAGTACTTC. This encodes CASSSPGVNQETQYF.

This rearrangement joins TRBV18 to TRBJ1-2, with 7 bases lining up with TRBD1. The CDR3 contains 14 residues. Trimming removed 3 bases from V and 4 bases from J; junction bases left unmatched: 5. Germline values: CDR1 KGHSH, CDR2 LQKENI. This CDR3 is CASSPTGASYGYTF. In DNA form, the CDR3 reads TGTGCCAGCTCACCCACAGGGGCGAGCTATGGCTACACCTTC.

J is TRBJ1-2 and V is TRBV5-1, with a possible D match to TRBD1 (5 bases). The CDR3 contains 12 residues. CDR1 and CDR2 from the germline V gene are SGHRS and YFSETQ. V was shortened by 2 bases and J by 7 bases, with 9 bases between the two germline ends. The CDR3 protein is CASSFKGSGYTF. DNA of the CDR3: TGCGCCAGCAGCTTTAAGGGGTCTGGCTACACCTTC.

V gene TRBV11-3 combines with J gene TRBJ2-5; D uncertain. V was clipped by 0 bases and J by 5 bases, with 4 bases between them. This CDR3 is built from 12 residues. Per germline, CDR1 SGHNT and CDR2 YENEEA. The CDR3 protein is CASSLESETQYF. The CDR3 DNA reads as TGTGCCAGCAGCTTAGAGTCGGAGACCCAGTACTTC.

CDR3 protein: CASSLVGRGAKEQYF. The CDR3 DNA is TGTGCCAGCAGTTTAGTGGGCAGGGGCGCGAAAGAGCAGTACTTC. The chain carries TRBV27 and TRBJ2-7, with D perhaps TRBD1 (6 bases). The V gene lost 2 bases and the J gene lost 7 bases, with 18 bases spanning the gap. From germline, CDR1 is MNHEY and CDR2 SMNVEV (reference sequence). This CDR3 comprises 15 residues.

This rearrangement joins TRBV18 to TRBJ2-3, with TRBD1 matching over 8 bases. Germline V CDR1 and CDR2: KGHSH, LQKENI. Trimming took 5 bases from V and 3 from J; bases not matched to a gene: 13. The length of the CDR3 is 17 residues. The CDR3 coding sequence is TGTGCCAGCTCAGCGACCAGGGGGCGGGAACGAACAGATACGCAGTATTTT. It encodes CASSATRGRERTDTQYF.